One sample yielded the 19 T cell receptor beta chains listed below, sequenced in a study of tumor-infiltrating lymphocytes in primary liver carcinoma (dated 2017 in TCRdb). TCRdb lists the instrument as Illumina HiSeq 2500. A constant-region primer and ProtoScript II reverse transcriptase were used to reverse-transcribe TCRbeta-specific cDNA from approximately 550 ng total RNA. Three nested multiplex PCR rounds, following a slightly modified ARM-PCR procedure, were used to build the TCRbeta libraries. Multiplex TRBV1-TRBV30 forward primers and a Cbeta reverse primer were used in the first two PCR rounds, each of which was run for approximately 9 cycles. TCRdb handled the public reads itself, with Q25 trimming in fastp and clone calling in MiXCR, and kept productive beta chains. Every distinct CDR3 protein forms one entry, paired with its most common genes and DNA. This sample is represented by fewer than 350,000 distinct CDR3 sequences; roughly two thirds of them were singletons. About 6.5% of the sample is taken by the ten largest.

Blood RNA was extracted from unsorted whole blood with TRIzol reagent; germline DNA came from the DNeasy Blood & Tissue kit. The specimen was peripheral blood. These receptors came from a man aged 35 to 55 with primary liver carcinoma and hepatitis B virus infection.

The CDR3 loop is CASSSSPAQETQYF. CDR3 coding DNA: TGTGCCAGCAGCTCAAGCCCCGCCCAAGAGACCCAGTACTTC. The chain joins TRBV5-4 to TRBJ2-5; D is unresolved. Germline V gives CDR1 SGHNT, CDR2 YYREEE (reference sequence). There are 14 residues in the CDR3. The V end lost 3 bases, the J end lost 1 base, and 10 bases lay between the germline ends.

This clonotype was counted only a few times. The V and J genes are TRBV5-5 and TRBJ2-1; 9 nucleotides match TRBD2. The CDR3 totals 17 residues. The junction had 5 bases not matched to a gene; V was cut back by 0 bases and J by 1 base. Looked up from germline, CDR1 is SGHKS and CDR2 is YYEKEE (reference sequence). CDR3 protein: CASSLVVSGGSYNEQFF. DNA for the CDR3: TGTGCCAGCAGCTTGGTGGTTAGCGGGGGATCCTACAATGAGCAGTTCTTC.

A word on this clonotype: A much larger clone differs by one base, so this may be a read error. The rearrangement links TRBV4-1 to TRBJ2-3; the D gene is possibly TRBD2 (5 bases). This CDR3 spans 13 amino acids. Trimming stripped 7 bases from V and 9 bases from J, with 17 bases between. Germline loops: CDR1 MGHRA, CDR2 YSYEKL. CDR3 region: CASNPDSAATQYF. The CDR3 DNA follows: TGCGCCAGCAACCCGGACTCGGCGGCCACGCAGTATTTT.

Comment on this clonotype: A read error is possible here, since a much larger clone lies one base away. V gene TRBV6-1 combines with J gene TRBJ1-5, with a tentative D call TRBD1 (5 bases). This CDR3 is 12 amino acids long. Looked up from germline, CDR1 is MNHNS and CDR2 is SASEGT. The CDR3 coding sequence is TGTGCCACCCAGGGTTTCAATCAGCCCCGGCATTTT. Translating gives CATQGFNQPRHF.

This clonotype showed up many times. The chain combines TRBV11-3 with TRBJ2-1, with TRBD2 identical over 7 bases. This CDR3 is 15 amino acids long. Germline-derived CDR1 and CDR2 are SGHNT and YENEEA. V shed 0 bases, J shed 7 bases, and the junction held 6 bases outside the gene matches. The CDR3 nucleotides are TGTGCCAGCAGCTTAGATGCGGGGGAGGAAAATGAGCAGTTCTTC. This encodes CASSLDAGEENEQFF.

Note on this clonotype: This may stem from a read error, because a much larger clone lies one nucleotide away. The genes are TRBV12-3 or TRBV12-4 and TRBJ1-3; D not resolved. The CDR3 totals 16 residues. The CDR3: CASSFTRFPSVNTIYF. The CDR3 bases are TGTGCCAGCAGTTTTACCCGGTTCCCCTCTGTAAACACCATATATTTT.

This clonotype was counted a few times. The rearrangement uses TRBV30 and TRBJ1-2; TRBD1 might be the D (5 bases). The CDR3 covers 12 residues. With 4 bases removed from V and 2 bases from J, the gap between germline ends came to 8 bases. Looked up from germline, CDR1 is GTSNPN and CDR2 is SVGIG (reference sequence). CDR3 sequence reads: CAWTRGNYGYTF. The DNA of the CDR3 is TGTGCCTGGACGCGGGGGAACTATGGCTACACCTTC.

With respect to this clonotype: A much larger clone lies a single base off, so this may be a read error. The chain employs TRBV6-1 and TRBJ2-5; D might be TRBD2 (5 bases). The tail of the sequence fits TRBJ2-4 better, so the J call may be wrong. The length of the CDR3 is 14 residues. Germline V gives CDR1 MNHNS, CDR2 SASEGT. This CDR3 is CATSETEDVHIQYF. The CDR3 bases are TGTGCCACCAGTGAGACGGAGGATGTACACATTCAGTACTTC.

Of note for this clonotype: Here the CDR3 omits its conserved ending phenylalanine or tryptophan, so a read error is the likely source. The V call is TRBV30, the J call TRBJ1-2; D not certain. The CDR3 runs 11 residues. V was trimmed by 4 bases and J by 7 bases, leaving 10 bases between them. CDR1 GTSNPN and CDR2 SVGIG come from the germline V gene (reference sequence). The DNA of the CDR3 is TGTGCCTGGAATATAGAGGGTGGCTACACCTTA. This encodes CAWNIEGGYTL.

The V gene is TRBV5-1, the J gene TRBJ2-7; perhaps TRBD1 as D (6 bases). The germline CDR1 and CDR2 sequences are SGHRS and YFSETQ. V was cut by 4 bases and J by 0 bases, with 11 bases left in between. The CDR3 totals 14 residues. The CDR3 DNA sequence: TGCGCCAGCAGCCCGCAGGACAGCTCCTACGAGCAGTACTTC. Protein sequence: CASSPQDSSYEQYF. Full variable domain (remainder filled in from reference TRBV5-1 and TRBJ2-7): KAGVTQTPRYLIKTRGQQVTLSCSPISGHRSVSWYQQTPGQGLQFLFEYFSETQRNKGNFPGRFSGRQFSNSRSEMNVSTLELGDSALYLCASSPQDSSYEQYFGPGTRLTVT.

As for this clonotype: Germline and junction disagree at one end, which may indicate a read error. The chain uses TRBV14 and TRBJ1-5; D gene ambiguous. This CDR3 has 14 residues. The germline V gene encodes CDR1 SGHDN and CDR2 FVKESK. CDR3 sequence (DNA): TGTGCCAGCAGCCCCGGTGGCTTCAATCAGCCCCTGTATTTT. Protein: CASSPGGFNQPLYF.

This chain links TRBV28 with TRBJ1-5; D is uncertain. CDR1 MDHEN and CDR2 SYDVKM come from the germline V gene. V dropped 6 bases and J dropped 0 bases, with 12 bases sitting between them. CDR3 length: 15 residues. The CDR3 DNA reads TGTGCCAGCAGCACTTATGGGGATAGCAATCAGCCCCAGCATTTT. It translates to CASSTYGDSNQPQHF.

This clonotype was counted many times. This rearrangement joins TRBV11-2 to TRBJ1-4; the match to TRBD1 covers 8 bases. J gave up 9 bases and V 5 bases, and 8 bases lay outside the gene matches. Germline V CDR1 and CDR2: SGHAT, FQNNGV. This CDR3 is built from 14 residues. The CDR3 DNA sequence: TGTGCCAGCAGCCCGGACAGGGATGAGAAAAAACTGTTTTTT. Protein product: CASSPDRDEKKLFF.

As regards this clonotype: This may be a read error, as it is one base from a much larger clone. This chain links TRBV6-2 or TRBV6-3 with TRBJ2-7; 10 bases are a match to TRBD2. CDR1 and CDR2 (germline): MNHEY, SVGEGT. The CDR3 extends over 14 amino acids. CDR3 sequence reads: CASRNSGRSYELYF. The CDR3 bases are TGTGCCAGCAGAAATAGCGGGAGGTCCTACGAGCTGTACTTC.

The chain joins TRBV6-6 to TRBJ2-1; the match to TRBD2 covers 7 bases. The CDR3 has 19 amino acids. Germline assignment: CDR1 MNHNY and CDR2 SVGAGI (reference sequence). Trimming at V came to 0 bases and at J to 1 base, leaving 12 bases not matched to a gene. The CDR3 reads CASSYSGLVGGGSYNEQFF. The CDR3 bases are TGTGCCAGCAGTTACTCAGGACTAGTGGGAGGTGGGTCCTACAATGAGCAGTTCTTC.

This clonotype showed up many times. V is TRBV12-3 or TRBV12-4 and J is TRBJ2-7; D not certain. The CDR3 has 13 amino acids. Deletions cut 2 bases from V and 0 bases from J, with 5 bases between. CDR3 in amino acids: CASSLQSSYEQYF. The DNA of the CDR3 is TGTGCCAGCAGTTTACAGTCCTCCTACGAGCAGTACTTC.

The chain couples TRBV4-2 to TRBJ2-2; D may be TRBD1 (5 bases). Trimming pared 1 base from V and 7 bases from J, leaving 13 bases between. Germline values: CDR1 LGHNA, CDR2 YNFKEQ. The CDR3 sequence is 15 residues long. In DNA form, the CDR3 reads TGTGCCAGCAGCCAAGGATCTGGGGCGAGCGGGGAGCTGTTTTTT. Encoded protein: CASSQGSGASGELFF.

As to this clonotype: This clone may be a read error of a much larger clone one base away. This sequence joins TRBV12-3 or TRBV12-4 and TRBJ2-5; D not certain. Trimming removed 6 bases from V and 5 bases from J, with 13 bases in between. This CDR3 region has 13 residues. CDR3 sequence reads: CASRLWVGETQYF. The CDR3 region has the DNA TGTGCCAGCAGGCTCTGGGTGGGGGAGACCCAGTACTTC.

Concerning this clonotype: This CDR3 is missing its conserved last phenylalanine or tryptophan, likely due to a read error. The J gene is TRBJ2-1, the V gene TRBV11-2, with D perhaps matching TRBD2 (6 bases). Germline CDR1 reads SGHAT; CDR2 reads FQNNGV. V was pared by 6 bases and J by 3 bases, with 15 bases between. The CDR3 is 15 amino acids. The CDR3: CASRTETSSYNEQFL. CDR3 nucleotides: TGTGCCAGCAGAACCGAGACTAGTAGCTACAATGAGCAGTTCCTC.